The 3 T cell receptor beta chains listed next were all sequenced from one sample in a study of blood T cells in healthy people across ages. It was with a sample-barcoded 5' primer and a J-beta primer mix that a second PCR of roughly 6 to 12 cycles was run. MiXCR, run by TCRdb on the 5' RACE reads, gives a single entry per CDR3 protein. The top ten hold approximately 2.9% of the sample, which has around 800,000 distinct CDR3 sequences, roughly 25% seen once. These data were also reused for a study on T cells of mothers and their children.

The sample was blood. The receptors were sampled from a boy aged 5 to 17 in good health.

This rearrangement joins TRBV27 to TRBJ2-1; TRBD2 matches at 10 bases. After removal of 3 bases from V and 5 bases from J, the junction contained 4 bases not matched to a gene. The CDR3 totals 15 residues. Germline lookup yields CDR1 MNHEY and CDR2 SMNVEV (reference sequence). The CDR3 DNA reads as TGTGCCAGCAGTTTCGGACTAGCGGTAGACAATGAGCAGTTCTTC. Residues: CASSFGLAVDNEQFF.

The genes are TRBV28 and TRBJ1-2, with D uncertain. Germline values: CDR1 MDHEN, CDR2 SYDVKM. CDR3 size: 13 residues. The V and J ends lost 2 bases and 3 bases respectively, with 7 bases between them. The CDR3 DNA is TGTGCCAGCAGTTTACTGGATGACTATGGCTACACCTTC. It specifies CASSLLDDYGYTF.

The rearrangement links TRBV11-2 to TRBJ2-6; D is tentatively TRBD1 or TRBD2 (5 bases each). The CDR3 is 19 amino acids. V lost 3 bases and J lost 0, with 18 bases in between. The germline gives CDR1 SGHAT, CDR2 FQNNGV. CDR3 loop: CASSFFRGRKSSGANVLTF. CDR3 coding DNA: TGTGCCAGCAGCTTTTTTAGGGGACGGAAGAGCTCTGGGGCCAACGTCCTGACTTTC.